The clone carrying this T cell receptor (beta chain) was counted once. Its antigen is unknown. This entry belongs to a study of cytomegalovirus exposure and HLA in healthy donors. Broader study findings: In a later analysis, a genetic analysis reported fewer productive-TCR N-insertions in an Asian-associated ancestry cluster than the cohort average. Sequencing likely generated an artifact that appeared as a cluster of highly shared sequence variants. Most CMV-associated TCR beta chains were later found to appear HLA-restricted. Later, an analysis showed that TCR beta chains associated with HLA were more clonally expanded than others that were equally common.

The PCR ran on 60 Vbeta and 13 Jbeta primers. Data came from immunoSEQ multiplex PCR; TCRdb stores just in-frame clones and leaves some out. The table includes 150,000 to 180,000 clones, 60% to 80% detected once. From germline, CDR1 is MDHEN and CDR2 SYDVKM. This CDR3 comprises 13 residues. The V end was cut by 5 bases, the J end by 2 bases, with 10 bases between. The receptor was derived from a man younger than 45 in good health and CMV-seropositive. Sample: PBMCs. The chain carries TRBV28 and TRBJ2-7; D is possibly TRBD1 (6 bases). CDR3 DNA: TGTGCCAGCAGTCAGGACAGCGCCTACGAGCAGTACTTC. Encoded protein: CASSQDSAYEQYF. The whole variable domain, remainder taken from reference TRBV28 and TRBJ2-7, is DVKVTQSSRYLVKRTGEKVFLECVQDMDHENMFWYRQDPGLGLRLIYFSYDVKMKEKGDIPEGYSVSREKKERFSLILESASTNQTSMYLCASSQDSAYEQYFGPGTRLTVT.